A selection of T cell receptor beta chains follows, all from one sample in a study of T-cell reconstitution after alpha-beta-depleted transplantation in children. TCRdb re-called the PCR reads with MiXCR, one entry per CDR3 protein. The repertoire includes about 300,000 distinct CDR3 sequences, roughly 8.2% of them detected once, and approximately 9% sits in the top ten. The sample here was peripheral blood, taken 360 days after TCRalphabeta/CD19-depleted stem cell transplant. These TCRs come from a female patient under 10 years old who had a stem cell transplant for Fanconi anemia, so the T cells may come from the graft donor. The CDR3 runs from the conserved cysteine through the conserved F or W. The D gene is left open where the match is weak. Clone size is stated in some rows and not others, as once, few, many or a class when expanded.

d_call	clone_size	v_call	j_call	cdr3_aa	cdr3_nt
-	many	TRBV28	TRBJ2-7	CASSLSVIPYEQYF	TGTGCCAGCAGTTTATCGGTCATTCCCTACGAGCAGTACTTC
-	many	TRBV18	TRBJ2-1	CASSPKNEQFF	TGTGCCAGCTCACCGAAGAATGAGCAGTTCTTC
TRBD1	-	TRBV4-2	TRBJ1-6	CASSQDPGQGIFSPLHF	TGTGCCAGCAGCCAAGATCCAGGACAGGGGATTTTTTCACCCCTCCACTTT
-	-	TRBV6-6	TRBJ1-5	CASSYSSVPPQHF	TGTGCCAGCAGTTACTCGTCCGTCCCACCCCAGCATTTT
-	-	TRBV5-1	TRBJ1-2	CASSYTGTIDGGYTF	TGCGCCAGCAGCTACACAGGAACGATTGATGGTGGCTACACCTTC
-	many	TRBV2	TRBJ2-5	CASRWAEETQYF	TGTGCCAGCAGGTGGGCAGAAGAGACCCAGTACTTC
TRBD1	many	TRBV12-3/TRBV12-4	TRBJ1-5	CASSGGTVNQPQHF	TGTGCCAGCAGTGGCGGGACAGTCAATCAGCCCCAGCATTTT
TRBD2	-	TRBV7-9	TRBJ2-1	CASSQGLAGTYYNEQFF	TGTGCCAGCAGCCAGGGTCTAGCGGGGACATACTACAATGAGCAGTTCTTC
-	many	TRBV4-3	TRBJ2-1	CASSQDMEGGYYNEQFF	TGCGCCAGCAGCCAAGATATGGAGGGAGGTTACTACAATGAGCAGTTCTTC
TRBD1	-	TRBV6-5	TRBJ1-2	CASSYLGQRGGYTF	TGTGCCAGCAGTTACTTGGGACAGAGAGGTGGCTACACCTTC
TRBD2	many	TRBV28	TRBJ2-5	CASTTSGGNQETQYF	TGTGCCAGCACCACTAGCGGGGGGAACCAAGAGACCCAGTACTTC
-	-	TRBV7-2	TRBJ1-1	CASSFGGWNTEAFF	TGTGCCAGCAGCTTCGGCGGGTGGAACACTGAAGCTTTCTTT
TRBD2	-	TRBV28	TRBJ2-3	CASRPGGRTDTQYF	TGTGCCAGCAGACCGGGGGGGCGCACAGATACGCAGTATTTT
TRBD1	many	TRBV9	TRBJ2-5	CASSVDGQGGETQYF	TGTGCCAGCAGCGTCGACGGACAGGGTGGGGAGACCCAGTACTTC
TRBD2	-	TRBV5-1	TRBJ2-1	CASSLRSLAGPYNEQFF	TGCGCCAGCAGCTTGAGGTCCCTAGCGGGCCCCTACAATGAGCAGTTCTTC
TRBD2	-	TRBV20-1	TRBJ2-1	CSHVRTSGYNEQFF	TGCAGTCACGTTAGGACTAGCGGATACAATGAGCAGTTCTTC
-	many	TRBV27	TRBJ2-1	CASGWGGHFSYNEQFF	TGTGCCAGCGGGTGGGGCGGCCACTTCTCCTACAATGAGCAGTTCTTC
-	-	TRBV20-1	TRBJ2-7	CSARRAGPHEQYF	TGCAGTGCTAGGAGGGCGGGACCGCACGAGCAGTACTTC
-	many	TRBV28	TRBJ2-1	CASSLAWGAPSYNEQFF	TGTGCCAGCAGTTTGGCTTGGGGGGCCCCCTCCTACAATGAGCAGTTCTTC
-	-	TRBV2	TRBJ2-7	CASRKGSLGRPYEQYF	TGTGCCAGCAGGAAGGGGTCTCTAGGGCGCCCCTACGAGCAGTACTTC
-	-	TRBV20-1	TRBJ2-7	CSARVRQGGEQYF	TGCAGTGCTAGGGTTCGGCAAGGGGGGGAGCAGTACTTC
TRBD1	-	TRBV6-5	TRBJ2-4	CASRADRALLAKNIQYF	TGTGCCAGCAGGGCTGACAGGGCCCTACTAGCCAAAAACATTCAGTACTTC
-	many	TRBV6-4	TRBJ1-5	CASSDSTDYSNQPQHF	TGTGCCAGCAGTGACTCAACGGATTATAGCAATCAGCCCCAGCATTTT
-	-	TRBV6-5	TRBJ2-5	CASSRAPTQYF	TGTGCCAGCAGCAGGGCCCCGACCCAGTACTTC
TRBD2	many	TRBV5-1	TRBJ2-3	CASSSGLAGTDTQYF	TGTGCCAGCAGCTCGGGACTAGCGGGCACAGATACGCAGTATTTT
-	many	TRBV10-3	TRBJ2-2	CAIRTGNTGELFF	TGTGCCATCAGGACAGGGAACACCGGGGAGCTGTTTTTT
-	few	TRBV6-1	TRBJ2-1	CASSVIPGLRYNEQFF	TGTGCCAGCAGTGTGATACCGGGACTGAGATACAATGAGCAGTTCTTC
TRBD1	few	TRBV5-4	TRBJ2-1	CASSRLRTGSYNEQFF	TGTGCCAGCAGCAGATTAAGGACAGGGAGCTACAATGAGCAGTTCTTC
TRBD2	many	TRBV20-1	TRBJ2-4	CSARGGGQGTKNIQYF	TGCAGTGCTAGAGGGGGAGGGCAGGGAACCAAAAACATTCAGTACTTC
-	-	TRBV19	TRBJ2-7	CASSNVYDEQYF	TGTGCCAGTAGTAATGTCTACGACGAGCAGTACTTC
-	many	TRBV27	TRBJ1-5	CASSWGPGQPQHF	TGTGCCAGCAGTTGGGGGCCGGGTCAGCCCCAGCATTTT
TRBD2	many	TRBV3-1	TRBJ2-7	CASSRGPAGDAQYF	TGTGCCAGCAGCCGCGGACCAGCGGGGGACGCGCAGTACTTC
-	few	TRBV20-1	TRBJ1-6	CSARDTRRGMNSPLHF	TGCAGTGCTAGAGACACTAGAAGGGGGATGAATTCACCCCTCCACTTT
TRBD2	many	TRBV3-1	TRBJ2-1	CASRTSAYNEQFF	TGTGCCAGCCGGACTAGCGCCTACAATGAGCAGTTCTTC
TRBD2	-	TRBV28	TRBJ2-7	CASSSGLAGPDEQYF	TGTGCCAGCAGTTCGGGTTTAGCGGGGCCCGACGAGCAGTACTTC
-	-	TRBV20-1	TRBJ1-3	CSARDRHTLGNTIYF	TGCAGTGCTAGAGATAGACATACCCTAGGAAACACCATATATTTT
TRBD1	few	TRBV7-9	TRBJ2-4	CASSSPSTGNIQYF	TGTGCCAGCAGCTCCCCGTCGACAGGGAACATTCAGTACTTC
TRBD1	many	TRBV6-1	TRBJ2-7	CASSEGTGKLYEQYF	TGTGCCAGCAGTGAAGGGACAGGGAAACTCTACGAGCAGTACTTC
-	many	TRBV10-3	TRBJ1-1	CAIRAFNDGNTEAFF	TGTGCCATCAGGGCGTTCAATGACGGGAACACTGAAGCTTTCTTT
-	many	TRBV7-3	TRBJ2-5	CASSLISGGQETQYF	TGTGCCAGCAGCTTAATATCCGGGGGCCAAGAGACCCAGTACTTC
-	few	TRBV5-4	TRBJ1-5	CASSRQGTQPQHF	TGTGCCAGCAGCCGGCAGGGGACTCAGCCCCAGCATTTT
-	many	TRBV30	TRBJ2-2	CAWSLIGFTGELFF	TGTGCCTGGAGTTTAATTGGCTTCACCGGGGAGCTGTTTTTT
-	few	TRBV5-5	TRBJ2-7	CASSGTGGDYEQYF	TGTGCCAGCAGCGGAACAGGGGGGGACTACGAGCAGTACTTC
-	many	TRBV4-3	TRBJ2-1	CASSRGLDNEQFF	TGCGCCAGCAGTCGGGGACTCGACAATGAGCAGTTCTTC
-	-	TRBV18	TRBJ2-1	CASSPGVNHSYNEQFF	TGTGCCAGCTCACCAGGTGTAAACCACTCCTACAATGAGCAGTTCTTC
TRBD2	-	TRBV20-1	TRBJ2-5	CSATRLAGSETQYF	TGCAGTGCTACACGACTAGCGGGATCAGAGACCCAGTACTTC
TRBD2	many	TRBV20-1	TRBJ2-7	CSARDIVAGAGYEQYF	TGCAGTGCTAGAGATATAGTAGCGGGAGCGGGATACGAGCAGTACTTC